One and the same sample provided the 32 T cell receptor beta chains below, sequenced in a study of OX40 agonist ivuxolimab in advanced cancers. The table came from immunoSEQ multiplex PCR; TCRdb's copy has only in-frame clones and leaves some out. The sample has around 80,000 clones, 91% seen once; the top ten hold 2% to 2.5%. The specimen was CD4+ or CD8+ T cells sorted from blood, collected in a trial of the OX40 agonist ivuxolimab. The receptors originated from an adult with an advanced solid tumor such as melanoma, head and neck, liver or kidney cancer.

V is TRBV2 and J is TRBJ2-1; 9 nucleotides agree with TRBD2. This CDR3 has 15 residues. J was trimmed by 5 bases and V by 7 bases; bases with no gene match: 9. CDR1 is SNHLY, CDR2 FYNNEI, per germline. CDR3 sequence (DNA): TGTGCCAGCAAGTTGGGTGCGGGGGGGAACAATGAGCAGTTCTTC. Protein sequence: CASKLGAGGNNEQFF.

The gene calls are TRBV11-3 and TRBJ2-3; D may match TRBD1 or TRBD2 (5 bases each). V was trimmed by 2 bases and J by 0 bases, leaving 9 bases between them. The germline V gene encodes CDR1 SGHNT and CDR2 YENEEA. The CDR3 loop spans 15 amino acids. CDR3 nucleotides: TGTGCCAGCAGCTTACAGGGAGCTAGCACAGATACGCAGTATTTT. Translated, it gives CASSLQGASTDTQYF.

This clone was recorded once. The rearrangement joins TRBV11-3 to TRBJ2-7, with TRBD2 identical over 8 bases. Germline assignment: CDR1 SGHNT and CDR2 YENEEA. J lost 5 bases, V lost 1 base, and 4 bases had no gene match. The CDR3 is 14 residues long. As DNA, the CDR3 is TGTGCCAGCAGCTTAGGAGGGACTAGGAACGAGCAGTACTTC. This encodes CASSLGGTRNEQYF.

This clone was observed a few times. The chain has TRBV7-9 and TRBJ1-5, with TRBD1 matching 10 bases. From germline, CDR1 is SEHNR and CDR2 FQNEAQ (reference sequence). The CDR3 is made up of 14 amino acids. Unmatched junction bases numbered 4, after V lost 5 bases and J lost 6 bases. The CDR3 coding sequence is TGTGCCAGCAGCCATGGACAGGGGGGTCAGCCCCAGCATTTT. Its translation: CASSHGQGGQPQHF.

The V and J genes are TRBV10-3 and TRBJ2-3; D remains ambiguous. The V gene's germline CDR1 is ENHRY and CDR2 SYGVKD. V lost 9 bases and J 4 bases, leaving 17 bases between the germline ends. CDR3 length equals 14 residues. The CDR3 sequence is CAIRVGPGADTQYF. The CDR3 DNA reads TGTGCCATAAGGGTGGGCCCGGGCGCAGATACGCAGTATTTT.

V and J are TRBV28 and TRBJ2-7; 7 nucleotides align to TRBD1. J lost 1 base, V lost 6 bases, and 6 bases had no gene match. The CDR3 has 14 residues. Germline CDR1 reads MDHEN; CDR2 reads SYDVKM. This CDR3 is CASSLGQKSYEQYF. The DNA for the CDR3 is TGTGCCAGCAGCCTGGGACAGAAGTCCTACGAGCAGTACTTC.

V gene TRBV5-1 combines with J gene TRBJ1-6, with 8 nucleotides matching TRBD1. This CDR3 has 16 residues. Looked up from germline, CDR1 is SGHRS and CDR2 is YFSETQ. V trimming: 0 bases; J trimming: 3 bases; junction bases outside the gene matches: 2. The CDR3 DNA follows: TGCGCCAGCAGCTTGGGGGACAGGATCTATAATTCACCCCTCCACTTT. Amino acid sequence: CASSLGDRIYNSPLHF. Filled out from reference TRBV5-1 and TRBJ1-6, the complete variable domain reads KAGVTQTPRYLIKTRGQQVTLSCSPISGHRSVSWYQQTPGQGLQFLFEYFSETQRNKGNFPGRFSGRQFSNSRSEMNVSTLELGDSALYLCASSLGDRIYNSPLHFGNGTRLTVT.

The chain couples TRBV7-2 to TRBJ2-1; D is unresolved. The CDR3 is made up of 12 amino acids. V lost 1 base and J lost 7, with 5 bases in between. CDR1 is SGHTA and CDR2 is FQGNSA in the germline V gene. The CDR3: CASSLVQNEQFF. The CDR3 DNA sequence: TGTGCCAGCAGCTTAGTACAGAATGAGCAGTTCTTC.

The rearrangement links TRBV6-1 to TRBJ2-1, with 14 positions matching TRBD2. Germline V gives CDR1 MNHNS, CDR2 SASEGT. V lost 6 bases and J lost 8; bases outside the gene matches: 6. CDR3 length equals 15 residues. The chain's CDR3 is CASSWTSGRFDEQFF. CDR3 nucleotide sequence: TGTGCCAGCAGCTGGACTAGCGGGAGGTTCGATGAGCAGTTCTTC.

This chain connects TRBV7-2 to TRBJ1-2, with TRBD1 as a possible D gene (5 bases). Trimming removed 1 base from V and 5 bases from J, with 8 bases in between. Germline V gene data show CDR1 as SGHTA and CDR2 as FQGNSA. CDR3 size: 13 residues. The CDR3 DNA reads TGTGCCAGCAGCTTAGGACAGTCTTATGGCTACACCTTC. It is translated as CASSLGQSYGYTF.

The chain recombines TRBV18 with TRBJ2-2; 8 positions match TRBD2. Germline-derived CDR1 and CDR2 are KGHSH and LQKENI. V lost 1 base, J lost 4 bases, and 5 bases stayed unmatched. This CDR3 contains 16 residues. The CDR3 loop is CASSPRVSGTTGELFF. The CDR3 region has the DNA TGTGCCAGCTCACCACGCGTTAGCGGGACCACCGGGGAGCTGTTTTTT. The whole variable domain, filled in from reference TRBV18 and TRBJ2-2, reads NAGVMQNPRHLVRRRGQEARLRCSPMKGHSHVYWYRQLPEEGLKFMVYLQKENIIDESGMPKERFSAEFPKEGPSILRIQQVVRGDSAAYFCASSPRVSGTTGELFFGEGSRLTVL.

Comments on this clone: Relative to the germline gene, one junction end is altered; a read error may explain this. The chain recombines TRBV11-2 with TRBJ1-2, with D unresolved. The CDR3 extends over 12 amino acids. CDR1 is SGHAT, CDR2 FQNNGV, per germline. As DNA, the CDR3 is TGTGCCAGCAGCTTGGACGGGTATGGTTACACCTTC. Amino acid sequence: CASSLDGYGYTF.

The V and J genes are TRBV4-3 and TRBJ2-7, with a possible D match to TRBD2 (5 bases). The V gene's germline CDR1 is LGHNA and CDR2 YSLEER. Trimming took 1 base from V and 6 from J, leaving 13 bases between them. The length of the CDR3 is 14 residues. CDR3 loop: CASSQVPLAGEQYF. The DNA for the CDR3 is TGCGCCAGCAGCCAAGTCCCCCTAGCCGGCGAGCAGTACTTC.

Concerning this clone itself: This same CDR3 is encoded by further DNA sequences in the sample. The gene calls are TRBV28 and TRBJ2-6; TRBD1 aligns across 7 bases. The junction had 5 bases not matched to a gene; V was cut back by 6 bases and J by 0 bases. The CDR3 contains 16 residues. CDR1 and CDR2 (germline): MDHEN, SYDVKM. The CDR3 DNA follows: TGTGCCAGCAGCCCAGGGACAGCCTCTGGGGCCAACGTCCTGACTTTC. Translating gives CASSPGTASGANVLTF.

The chain has TRBV6-5 and TRBJ2-1; 7 bases are a match to TRBD1. CDR3 length: 15 residues. V lost 5 bases and J lost 2; bases outside the gene matches: 6. Germline V gives CDR1 MNHEY, CDR2 SVGAGI. CDR3 region: CASSNGQGAYNEQFF. The CDR3 DNA follows: TGTGCCAGCAGTAACGGCCAGGGGGCCTACAATGAGCAGTTCTTC.

This chain uses TRBV28 with TRBJ1-1; D gene ambiguous. V lost 7 bases and J 5 bases, leaving 11 bases between the germline ends. The V gene's germline CDR1 is MDHEN and CDR2 SYDVKM. The CDR3 covers 12 residues. The CDR3 loop is CASTSVVTEAFF. Written as DNA, the CDR3 is TGTGCCAGCACCTCGGTAGTTACTGAAGCTTTCTTT.

This chain uses TRBV2 with TRBJ2-7; tentative D call: TRBD1 (5 bases). This CDR3 region has 15 residues. Germline-derived CDR1 and CDR2 are SNHLY and FYNNEI. V was trimmed by 4 bases and J by 0 bases, leaving 13 bases between them. The CDR3 reads CASSVATASSYEQYF. The CDR3, as DNA: TGTGCCAGCAGTGTCGCGACAGCGAGCTCCTACGAGCAGTACTTC. Looking up the rest from reference TRBV2 and TRBJ2-7 gives the full variable domain: EPEVTQTPSHQVTQMGQEVILRCVPISNHLYFYWYRQILGQKVEFLVSFYNNEISEKSEIFDDQFSVERPDGSNFTLKIRSTKLEDSAMYFCASSVATASSYEQYFGPGTRLTVT.

The table lists this clone with a count of one. The gene calls are TRBV28 and TRBJ2-7; D not resolved. The V gene's germline CDR1 is MDHEN and CDR2 SYDVKM. The CDR3 runs 14 residues. Trimming shortened V by 7 bases and J by 1 base, and 14 bases separated the two germline ends. CDR3 region: CASTTQADSYEQYF. The CDR3 region has the DNA TGTGCCAGCACCACTCAGGCCGATTCCTACGAGCAGTACTTC.

The CDR3 loop is CAWSLQGSGYGYTF. The CDR3 DNA follows: TGTGCCTGGAGTTTACAGGGGTCGGGGTATGGCTACACCTTC. The chain carries TRBV30 and TRBJ1-2, with 7 bases that match TRBD1. CDR1 is GTSNPN and CDR2 is SVGIG in the germline V gene (reference sequence). V was pared by 2 bases and J by 5 bases, with 8 bases of the junction left unmatched. This CDR3 contains 14 residues.

This chain connects TRBV4-3 to TRBJ2-7; 7 nucleotides match TRBD2. Germline V gene data show CDR1 as LGHNA and CDR2 as YSLEER. V gave up 3 bases and J gave up 6 bases; unmatched junction bases: 8. This CDR3 has 14 amino acids. CDR3 protein: CASSQVLASGEQYF. The DNA of the CDR3 is TGCGCCAGCAGCCAGGTACTAGCGTCGGGCGAGCAGTACTTC.

This chain connects TRBV9 to TRBJ2-5; D uncertain. CDR1 is SGDLS and CDR2 is YYNGEE in the germline V gene. The CDR3 covers 15 residues. Between the trimmed V and J ends, which lost 3 bases and 5 bases, there was a span of 17 bases. CDR3 DNA sequence: TGTGCCAGCAGCGCCCGGGCCACTCGGTGGGAGACCCAGTACTTC. Translated, it gives CASSARATRWETQYF. The full variable domain, completed using reference TRBV9 and TRBJ2-5, is DSGVTQTPKHLITATGQRVTLRCSPRSGDLSVYWYQQSLDQGLQFLIQYYNGEERAKGNILERFSAQQFPDLHSELNLSSLELGDSALYFCASSARATRWETQYFGPGTRLLVL.

V usage is TRBV5-4 and J usage is TRBJ1-1; D is possibly TRBD1 (6 bases). Per the germline V gene, CDR1 is SGHNT and CDR2 is YYREEE (reference sequence). This CDR3 contains 14 residues. Trimming removed 6 bases from V and 0 bases from J, with 12 bases in between. The CDR3 DNA reads TGTGCCAGCATTAACAGGGCAATGAACACTGAAGCTTTCTTT. Its translation: CASINRAMNTEAFF.

The V call is TRBV6-5, the J call TRBJ1-5; D is undetermined. The CDR3 contains 14 residues. Trimming shortened V by 2 bases and J by 2 bases, and 7 bases separated the two germline ends. Per germline, CDR1 MNHEY and CDR2 SVGAGI. Written as DNA, the CDR3 is TGTGCCAGCAGTTACCAGGAGGGCAATCAGCCCCAGCATTTT. This codes for CASSYQEGNQPQHF.

The chain links TRBV15 to TRBJ2-7; D call uncertain. Germline CDR1 and CDR2: LNHNV and YYDKDF (reference sequence). The CDR3 covers 16 residues. Trimming left V 4 bases short and J 2 bases short, with 18 bases between. The chain's CDR3 is CATSKKGPGKTYEQYF. In nucleotides, the CDR3 is TGTGCCACCAGCAAAAAAGGGCCCGGTAAGACCTACGAGCAGTACTTC. Together with reference TRBV15 and TRBJ2-7, the CDR3 gives the full variable domain: DAMVIQNPRYQVTQFGKPVTLSCSQTLNHNVMYWYQQKSSQAPKLLFHYYDKDFNNEADTPDNFQSRRPNTSFCFLDIRSPGLGDTAMYLCATSKKGPGKTYEQYFGPGTRLTVT.

The CDR3 sequence is CASSPSGAGELFF. The DNA for the CDR3 is TGTGCCAGTAGTCCTAGCGGGGCCGGGGAGCTGTTTTTT. The genes are TRBV19 and TRBJ2-2; 9 bases line up with TRBD2. In germline, CDR1 is LNHDA, CDR2 SQIVND (reference sequence). The CDR3 covers 13 residues. Trimming at V came to 5 bases and at J to 6 bases, leaving 1 base not matched to a gene.

The chain carries TRBV5-1 and TRBJ2-7; 8 bases are a match to TRBD1. Germline V lookup: CDR1 SGHRS, CDR2 YFSETQ. The ends lost 5 bases at V and 4 bases at J; junction bases unmatched: 5. This CDR3 spans 13 amino acids. The CDR3 here is CASSTDRGYEQYF. CDR3 bases: TGCGCCAGCAGTACCGACAGGGGTTACGAGCAGTACTTC.

This chain joins TRBV23-1 and TRBJ2-2, with D unclear. TRBV23-1 is classed as an ORF, of uncertain function. The CDR3 covers 12 residues. V was cut by 11 bases and J by 6 bases, with 13 bases left in between. The CDR3 sequence is CARLSLAGELFF. CDR3 DNA: TGCGCCCGCCTATCATTGGCCGGGGAGCTGTTTTTT.

The J gene is TRBJ2-5, the V gene TRBV19, with D possibly being TRBD2 (5 bases). The V gene lost 6 bases and the J gene lost 5 bases, with 16 bases spanning the gap. CDR1 and CDR2 (germline): LNHDA, SQIVND (reference sequence). This CDR3 contains 14 residues. CDR3 in DNA: TGTGCCAGTAGCATGGACTCGATAGGGGAGACCCAGTACTTC. This sequence encodes CASSMDSIGETQYF.

This chain links TRBV5-1 with TRBJ1-1; the D is unclear. Between the trimmed V and J ends, which lost 0 bases and 0 bases, there was a span of 18 bases. The CDR3 loop spans 18 amino acids. Per germline, CDR1 SGHRS and CDR2 YFSETQ. The CDR3 region has the DNA TGCGCCAGCAGCTTGGGCTGGAATTTAGGGCGAATGAACACTGAAGCTTTCTTT. It translates to CASSLGWNLGRMNTEAFF.

The gene calls are TRBV9 and TRBJ2-6, with no clear D. Trimming removed 7 bases from V and 2 bases from J, with 4 bases in between. Germline CDR1 is SGDLS and CDR2 is YYNGEE. This CDR3 contains 12 residues. The CDR3 nucleotides are TGTGCCAGCTCCGCTGGGGCCAACGTCCTGACTTTC. It codes for CASSAGANVLTF.

The rearrangement links TRBV4-2 to TRBJ1-5; TRBD1 aligns across 8 bases. Germline loops: CDR1 LGHNA, CDR2 YNFKEQ. The CDR3 extends over 13 amino acids. The trim removed 3 bases at V and 7 bases at J, leaving 2 bases unmatched. As DNA, the CDR3 is TGTGCCAGCAGCCAGGACAGGGAGCAGCCCCAGCATTTT. This encodes CASSQDREQPQHF.

The gene calls are TRBV7-8 and TRBJ1-3; TRBD1 might be the D (5 bases). V was trimmed by 0 bases and J by 0 bases, leaving 15 bases between them. Germline CDR1 reads SGHVS; CDR2 reads FQNEAQ. This CDR3 is built from 18 residues. The CDR3 nucleotides read TGTGCCAGCAGCTTAGCGCGGGGGACGGACCCCTCTGGAAACACCATATATTTT. It encodes CASSLARGTDPSGNTIYF.